This is a list of T cell receptor beta chains from one sample in a study of blood T cell repertoires in COVID-19. Profiled with immunoSEQ multiplex PCR; TCRdb holds only in-frame clones, not every one. The sample yields fewer than 70,000 clones, approximately 90% seen once. Sequencing was carried out using peripheral blood. These receptors were obtained from a man aged 50-59 years with acute or convalescent COVID-19. Both conserved end residues are part of each CDR3. Each record gives: J gene, D gene, V gene, clone size, CDR3 DNA, CDR3 protein. The D gene is left open where the match is weak. Some rows mark clone size as missing; the rest say once, few, many or name a class of expanded clone.

TRBJ1-2,TRBD1,TRBV4-2,once,TGTGCCAGCAGCCAATCAGACAGGGGATATGGCTACACCTTC,CASSQSDRGYGYTF
TRBJ1-1,.,TRBV28,.,TGTGCCAGCGGAGTCAACCCGAACACTGAAGCTTTCTTT,CASGVNPNTEAFF
TRBJ2-5,.,TRBV29-1,.,TGCAGCGTTGAAGATCGGGTGGAAGACCAAGAGACCCAGTACTTC,CSVEDRVEDQETQYF
TRBJ1-3,.,TRBV28,.,TGTGCCAGCAACCCCGGGGATGGAAACACCATATATTTT,CASNPGDGNTIYF
TRBJ2-7,TRBD2,TRBV7-6,once,TGTGCCAGCAGCTTGGATCGACTAGCGGGAGTGTACGAGCAGTACTTC,CASSLDRLAGVYEQYF
TRBJ2-1,TRBD2,TRBV18,.,TGTGCCAGCTCACCACCGGCGATAGCGGGAGGAATCTACAATGAGCAGTTCTTC,CASSPPAIAGGIYNEQFF
TRBJ1-1,.,TRBV6-5,.,TGTGCCAGCAGTTACGGTGCAGGGTTCAACACTGAAGCTTTCTTT,CASSYGAGFNTEAFF
TRBJ1-3,TRBD1,TRBV7-9,few,TGTGCCAGCAGCCCGATCCGGGACAGACCTGGAAACACCATATATTTT,CASSPIRDRPGNTIYF
TRBJ2-4,.,TRBV9,.,TGTGCCAGCAGCGTACGGGGAGAAGACATTCAGTACTTC,CASSVRGEDIQYF
TRBJ2-7,TRBD2,TRBV28,once,TGTGCCAGCAGGAATGAGCGGGAGCTTAGGCACGAGCAGTACTTC,CASRNERELRHEQYF
TRBJ2-3,.,TRBV9,.,TGTGCCAGCAGCGTGGACTTCACAGATACGCAGTATTTT,CASSVDFTDTQYF
TRBJ1-6,.,TRBV27,.,TGTGCCAGCAGTTTAGGACAGAATCGGGATTCACCCCTCCACTTT,CASSLGQNRDSPLHF
TRBJ2-7,.,TRBV7-6,.,TGTGCCAGCAGCTTAGATACAGGGTTCTCCTACGAGCAGTACTTC,CASSLDTGFSYEQYF
TRBJ1-2,TRBD1,TRBV6-5,.,TGTGCCAGCAGCGGGACAGGGTATTTTGGCTACACCTTC,CASSGTGYFGYTF